This TCR beta chain is drawn from a study of T cells expressing NK-cell markers. Overall study context: Sorted CD3+CD56-NKG2C+, CD3+CD56+NKG2C- and CD3+CD56+NKG2C+ T cells were the source of the TCR beta repertoires.

From its re-call of the 5' RACE reads, TCRdb lists each CDR3 protein once, without DNA. Its clone listing holds some 340,000 distinct CDR3 sequences. The CDR3 sequence is 16 residues long. Germline V gene lookup returns CDR1 SGHTA and CDR2 FQGNSA. The receptor comes from a man aged 18-70 years in good health. The chain combines TRBV7-2 with TRBJ1-2; TCRdb selects TRBD1, and the lack of DNA leaves this call unchecked. The specimen sequenced was blood T cells: a sorted CD56 or NKG2C T cell subset, CD4+ or CD8+ T cells, or bulk PBMC T cells (not recorded which). CDR3 sequence: CASSLEPGQGVYGYTF.